This T cell receptor (beta chain) was profiled in a study of cytomegalovirus exposure and HLA in healthy donors. Study details: Earlier findings included approximately 120 million unique TCR beta sequences obtained from about 179 million T cells. Study-wide results and limits: Several of the most significant clusters appeared, in a later analysis, to be linked to common viral pathogens. An analysis done earlier found most TCR beta V segments productive about 87% or about 30% of the time. Reports indicate that TCR beta sequences accurately predicted the HLA-A and HLA-B alleles of most subjects.

The PCR had 60 Vbeta and 13 Jbeta primers. Profiled with immunoSEQ multiplex PCR; TCRdb holds only in-frame clones, not every one. The sample records some 190,000 clones, 87% being singletons. The CDR3 covers 15 residues. CDR1 MNHEY and CDR2 SMNVEV come from the germline V gene (reference sequence). After removal of 6 bases from V and 6 bases from J, the junction contained 7 bases not matched to a gene. Remarks on this clone: The antigen remains unidentified.

V is TRBV27 and J is TRBJ2-1, with 11 nucleotides matching TRBD2. The clonotype was recovered from a young man in good health and CMV-seronegative. The material sequenced was PBMCs. This CDR3 reads CASSPRLAGFNEQFF. In nucleotides, the CDR3 is TGTGCCAGCAGCCCACGACTAGCGGGATTCAATGAGCAGTTCTTC.